Listed below are T cell receptor beta chains from one sample, sequenced in a study of shared clonotypes between healthy human individuals. Data came from immunoSEQ multiplex PCR; TCRdb stores just in-frame clones and leaves some out. The data contain around 2.3 million clones, around 95% of them singletons. Material: naive CD4+ T cells sorted from blood. The receptor source for this set is a young man in good health. The CDR3 runs from the conserved cysteine through the conserved F or W. The D gene is left open where the match is weak. Clone size is stated in some rows and not others, as once, few, many or a class when expanded.

>.|TRBV7-8|TRBD1|TRBJ1-3
TGTGCCAGCAGCTTAGGGGACAGGGCGTCCGGAAACACCATATATTTT
CASSLGDRASGNTIYF
>few|TRBV19|TRBD1|TRBJ1-5
TGTGCCAGTAGTATATCTGCCGACAGGGGTTATCATCAGCCCCAGCATTTT
CASSISADRGYHQPQHF
>.|TRBV29-1|.|TRBJ2-1
TGCAGCGTGGGGGGACAGTCACAGCGTGGGCAGTTCTTC
CSVGGQSQRGQFF
>.|TRBV15|TRBD2|TRBJ2-7
TGTGCCACCAGCAGAGATCGTCTAGCGGGAGGAGTCGAGCAGTACTTC
CATSRDRLAGGVEQYF
>.|TRBV6-5|.|TRBJ2-7
TGTGCCGGCAGTTACGGCCTAGCGTTGGACGAGCAGTACTTC
CAGSYGLALDEQYF
>.|TRBV30|TRBD1|TRBJ1-2
TGTGCCTTATCACAGGGGAAGGGTGGCTACACCTTC
CALSQGKGGYTF
>.|TRBV7-9|TRBD2|TRBJ2-1
TGTGCCAGCAGCCCCAGACTAGCGGGAGGCCATGAGCAGTTCTTC
CASSPRLAGGHEQFF
>.|TRBV6-1|TRBD1|TRBJ2-2
TGTGCCAGCAGTGAAACTATTCCGGGACAGGGGGTGGCAGGGGAGCTGTTTTTT
CASSETIPGQGVAGELFF
>.|TRBV18|TRBD1|TRBJ1-1
TGTGCCAGCTCACAGGACAGGGGGAGCACTGAAGCTTTCTTT
CASSQDRGSTEAFF
>.|TRBV7-6|.|TRBJ2-5
TGTGCCAGCAGCGCTCTAGCGAGCACTCAAGAGACCCAGTACTTC
CASSALASTQETQYF
>.|TRBV11-2|TRBD2|TRBJ2-5
TGTGCCAGCAGCACGCAGGCAGCGGGATCGACCCAGTACTTC
CASSTQAAGSTQYF
>few|TRBV6-5|TRBD1|TRBJ1-2
TGTGCCAGCAGTGTACAGGGGGTAGGCTACACCTTC
CASSVQGVGYTF
>once|TRBV7-9|.|TRBJ1-2
TGTGCCAGCAGCCCCCGGGAAAAGGAGGATGGCTACACCTTC
CASSPREKEDGYTF
>.|TRBV18|.|TRBJ1-4
TGTGCCAGCTCCATCCGGGAGGGAACTAATGAAAAACTGTTTTTT
CASSIREGTNEKLFF
>.|TRBV27|TRBD2|TRBJ2-1
TGTGCCAGCAGTTTGCGACTAGCGGGTAACGATGAGCAGTTCTTC
CASSLRLAGNDEQFF
>.|TRBV4-1|.|TRBJ1-1
TGCGCCAGCAGCCAGACAGGCGTTGACCCTGAAGCTTTCTTT
CASSQTGVDPEAFF
>.|TRBV30|.|TRBJ1-1
TGTGCCTGGGGGGGCGGTCGGACTGAAGCTTTCTTT
CAWGGGRTEAFF
>.|TRBV9|TRBD1|TRBJ1-6
TGTGCCAGCAGCGTAGGAGGGACAGGTGATTCACCCCTCCACTTT
CASSVGGTGDSPLHF
>.|TRBV5-1|TRBD1|TRBJ1-1
TGCGCCAGCAGCCGCGACAGGGTTGAGACTGAAGCTTTCTTT
CASSRDRVETEAFF
>.|TRBV7-3|.|TRBJ1-1
TGTGCCAGCAGCCCAAGAGATGAGGGTGAAGCTTTCTTT
CASSPRDEGEAFF
>.|TRBV5-1|.|TRBJ2-1
TGCGCCAGCAGCTTGGAGACAGTTAAGGTCTTC
CASSLETVKVF
>.|TRBV10-1|.|TRBJ1-6
TGCGCCAGCAGTGAAGGATCCGGGGCCTCACCCCTCCACTTT
CASSEGSGASPLHF
>.|TRBV5-4|.|TRBJ1-5
TGTGCCAGCAGCTTGGCCGCTCCGCCCCAGGGCAATCAGCCCCAGCATTTT
CASSLAAPPQGNQPQHF
>.|TRBV19|TRBD2|TRBJ2-7
TGTGCCAGTAGTATGTCCCCGAGTGGGGGGACTAGCTCCTACGAGCAGTACTTC
CASSMSPSGGTSSYEQYF
>.|TRBV30|.|TRBJ2-7
TGTGCCTGGACTCAAGGGGGGACAAACTACGAGCAGTACTTC
CAWTQGGTNYEQYF
>.|TRBV7-2|TRBD1|TRBJ2-7
TGTGCCAGCCTCCCAGGGGACAGGACAGACTACGAGCAGTACTTC
CASLPGDRTDYEQYF
>once|TRBV11-2|.|TRBJ2-5
TGTGCCAGCAGCCAAGGAACTGGGATCCAAGAGACCCAGTACTTC
CASSQGTGIQETQYF
>.|TRBV5-1|.|TRBJ2-4
TGCGCCAGCAGCTTGGAGGGCGCCAGGGCAAACATTCAGTACTTC
CASSLEGARANIQYF
>.|TRBV19|.|TRBJ2-6
TGTGCCAGTAGTATAAAGGCAGGGAGAGCAGCTGGGGCCAACGTCCTGACTTTC
CASSIKAGRAAGANVLTF
>.|TRBV5-1|TRBD1|TRBJ2-1
TGCGCCAGCAGCCCCACAGGGGTGAACTACAATGAGCAGTTCTTC
CASSPTGVNYNEQFF
>.|TRBV18|.|TRBJ1-1
TGTGCCAGCTCACCCCAAGTGAACACTGAAGCTTTCTTT
CASSPQVNTEAFF
>.|TRBV11-3|.|TRBJ2-1
TGTGCCAGCAGCTTAATAGCAAATGAGCAGTTCTTC
CASSLIANEQFF
>.|TRBV7-9|TRBD2|TRBJ2-7
TGTGCCAGCAGCCCTAGCGGGGGGGGACCCTACGAGCAGTACTTC
CASSPSGGGPYEQYF
>.|TRBV5-1|TRBD1|TRBJ2-1
TGCGCCAGCAGCCCAAGACAGGGGGGGACCTACAATGAGCAGTTCTTC
CASSPRQGGTYNEQFF
>.|TRBV10-1|.|TRBJ2-2
TGCGCCAGCAGTCGCCGTCTGCCAGGGTTGACCGGGGAGCTGTTTTTT
CASSRRLPGLTGELFF
>.|TRBV6-8|TRBD2|TRBJ2-1
TGTGCCAGCAGTTACAGGGGACCTAGCGGCCGAAGCTCCTACAATGAGCAGTTCTTC
CASSYRGPSGRSSYNEQFF
>.|TRBV19|TRBD1|TRBJ1-2
TGTGCCAGTCGAAACAGGGGGAACTATGGCTACACCTTC
CASRNRGNYGYTF
>.|TRBV30|.|TRBJ1-5
TGTGCCTGGAGTGTGCCCGGGCCCAGCAATCAGCCCCAGCATTTT
CAWSVPGPSNQPQHF
>once|TRBV5-4|.|TRBJ1-4
TGTGCCAGCAGCTCGCGGGGGGCTGAAAAACTGTTTTTT
CASSSRGAEKLFF
>.|TRBV5-4|.|TRBJ2-7
TGTGCCAGCAGCCGGGCCATTGGAGCGAGCTCCTACGAGCAGTACTTC
CASSRAIGASSYEQYF
>.|TRBV2|.|TRBJ1-6
TGTGCCAGCAGTGAATATGGGACAAGTAGTTCACCCCTCCACTTT
CASSEYGTSSSPLHF
>.|TRBV11-2|TRBD1|TRBJ1-2
TGTGCCAGCAGCTTAGGACAGGGGGCAAACTATGGCTACACCTTC
CASSLGQGANYGYTF
>once|TRBV25-1|.|TRBJ1-4
TGTGCCAGCAGTGAATCCCAGGGTAGGGAAAAACTGTTTTTT
CASSESQGREKLFF
>.|TRBV6-5|.|TRBJ2-2
TGTGCCAGCAGTTACTCGGAGACAGCGAACACCGGGGAGCTGTTTTTT
CASSYSETANTGELFF
>.|TRBV5-6|.|TRBJ1-1
TGTGCCAGCAGCTTGGGGCAGGTCACTGAAGCTTTCTTT
CASSLGQVTEAFF
>.|TRBV29-1|TRBD2|TRBJ2-1
TGCAGCGTTGGCTCGCGGGAGTGGCGCAATGAGCAGTTCTTC
CSVGSREWRNEQFF
>.|TRBV7-2|TRBD1|TRBJ1-1
TGTGCCAGCAGCTCGACAGGGGGCGAAACTGAAGCTTTCTTT
CASSSTGGETEAFF
>.|TRBV30|.|TRBJ2-5
TGTGCCTGGAGTAGGGGGGGGCTGAGGCAAGAGACCCAGTACTTC
CAWSRGGLRQETQYF